The entry that follows covers one TCR beta chain sequence. PCR was performed using 60 Vbeta and 13 Jbeta primers. Assay used: immunoSEQ multiplex PCR; TCRdb lists only in-frame clones, some missing. Of about 40,000 clones in the sample, roughly half were seen once. The source of the sample is a study of cytomegalovirus exposure and HLA in healthy donors. Turning to the study itself: One earlier analysis, a look at about 179 million T cells, found 117 million unique TCR beta sequences.

This clonotype was obtained from a human donor in good health. The source material was PBMCs.

CDR3 protein: CASSIVSDTEAFF. CDR3 sequence (DNA): TGTGCCAGTAGTATAGTATCAGACACTGAAGCTTTCTTT. This rearrangement joins TRBV19 to TRBJ1-1; D remains ambiguous. The germline CDR1 and CDR2 sequences are LNHDA and SQIVND (reference sequence). V was trimmed by 1 base and J by 3 bases, leaving 6 bases between them. The CDR3 has 13 amino acids.